This T cell receptor (beta chain) was identified during a study of T-cell reconstitution after alpha-beta-depleted transplantation in children. TCRbeta library preparation incorporated unique molecular identifiers. In TCRdb, the PCR reads were re-called with MiXCR into one record per CDR3 protein. In the table there are roughly 610,000 distinct CDR3 sequences, roughly a tenth of which are singletons. The CDR3 runs to 17 residues. Trimming at V came to 5 bases and at J to 3 bases, leaving 13 bases not matched to a gene. This clonotype appeared a few times. The rearrangement uses TRBV12-3 or TRBV12-4 and TRBJ2-7, with 10 bases lining up with TRBD2. Specimen: PBMCs from the stem cell graft donor, collected from the stem cell graft. The TCR sequence derives from a human donor who donated a stem cell graft to a child with acute myeloid leukemia. As DNA, the CDR3 is TGTGCCAGCAGTCCACAAACCCGACTAGCGGGCCGCTACGAGCAGTACTTC. Translated, it gives CASSPQTRLAGRYEQYF.